A single sample is the source of the 3 T cell receptor beta chains below, sequenced in a study of regulatory and conventional T cells in RAG deficiency. Method: immunoSEQ multiplex PCR; TCRdb's copy keeps in-frame clones and lacks some. This repertoire shows 21,000 or so clones, about 92% found once; its top ten account for less than 0.85%. The sorted conventional CD4+ T cells were CD25-low and CD127-high, with genomic DNA sequenced. This sample was shared with a second study, whose subject was regulatory T cells. This second study says: Amplification used 52 TRBV primers and 13 TRBJ primers.

Input material: CD4+ T cells sorted from blood. The receptor set was obtained from a human donor in good health.

This chain joins TRBV5-4 and TRBJ1-1; D call uncertain. The CDR3 contains 14 residues. Trimming left V 0 bases short and J 0 bases short, with 6 bases between. Germline-derived CDR1 and CDR2 are SGHNT and YYREEE (reference sequence). CDR3 in amino acids: CASSLEGLNTEAFF. The CDR3 DNA reads as TGTGCCAGCAGCTTGGAGGGCTTGAACACTGAAGCTTTCTTT.

This clone was recorded only once. The V gene is TRBV7-9, the J gene TRBJ1-2; D unclear. V lost 4 bases, J lost 5 bases, and 20 bases lay in between. The CDR3 covers 16 residues. Germline values: CDR1 SEHNR, CDR2 FQNEAQ (reference sequence). CDR3 DNA sequence: TGTGCCAGCAGCTCAAATACACGGACCGGGTTGTATGGCTACACCTTC. It codes for CASSSNTRTGLYGYTF. Full variable domain (missing parts from reference TRBV7-9 and TRBJ1-2): DTGVSQNPRHKITKRGQNVTFRCDPISEHNRLYWYRQTLGQGPEFLTYFQNEAQLEKSRLLSDRFSAERPKGSFSTLEIQRTEQGDSAMYLCASSSNTRTGLYGYTFGSGTRLTVV.

The V call is TRBV2, the J call TRBJ2-1, with D possibly TRBD1 on 6 matching bases. This CDR3 contains 15 residues. Trimming removed 4 bases at V and 0 bases at J, with 10 bases between. CDR1 is SNHLY and CDR2 is FYNNEI in the germline V gene. The chain's CDR3 is CASSVLTGSYNEQFF. DNA for the CDR3: TGTGCCAGCAGTGTCCTGACAGGCTCCTACAATGAGCAGTTCTTC. Supplemented by reference TRBV2 and TRBJ2-1, the full variable domain reads EPEVTQTPSHQVTQMGQEVILRCVPISNHLYFYWYRQILGQKVEFLVSFYNNEISEKSEIFDDQFSVERPDGSNFTLKIRSTKLEDSAMYFCASSVLTGSYNEQFFGPGTRLTVL.